This T cell receptor (beta chain) was recorded in a study of blood T cell repertoires in COVID-19. The table lists this clone with a few counts. TCRdb's copy holds only in-frame clones and misses some; the assay was immunoSEQ multiplex PCR. Among fewer than 350,000 clones listed, more than 70% were seen once. CDR1 and CDR2 from the germline V gene are MDHEN and SYDVKM. CDR3 length: 16 residues. V was clipped by 3 bases and J by 7 bases, with 19 bases between them. The clonotype originates from a woman between 55 and 75 years old in a cohort exposed to, infected with or recovered from COVID-19 (not recorded which). Sequencing used PBMCs or T cells enriched from blood (not recorded which). The rearrangement uses TRBV28 and TRBJ2-1; TRBD1 is a possible D gene (6 bases). The CDR3 sequence: CASSFLVTGQGNEQFF. The CDR3 DNA sequence: TGTGCCAGCAGTTTTCTCGTGACAGGCCAAGGGAATGAGCAGTTCTTC.